This passage covers 28 T cell receptor beta chains from one sample sequenced in a study of shared clonotypes between healthy human individuals. Here immunoSEQ multiplex PCR was the method, and the copy in TCRdb shows in-frame clones only, minus some. This table has around 1.9 million clones, about 94% appearing once. Naive CD8 cells were CD45RO-negative, positively selected for CCR7, excluding terminally differentiated effector memory CD45RA+ cells. Input material: naive CD8+ T cells from PBMCs. These receptors originate from a man aged 18-30 years in good health. Some clones in this sample may be carry-over from other donors' samples.

The V and J genes are TRBV9 and TRBJ1-1; D possibly corresponds to TRBD1 (6 bases). The CDR3 has 13 amino acids. V lost 4 bases and J 7 bases, leaving 14 bases between the germline ends. Germline values: CDR1 SGDLS, CDR2 YYNGEE. Here the CDR3 DNA reads TGTGCCAGCAGCAATACCGACAGGATTGAAGCTTTCTTT. It specifies CASSNTDRIEAFF. Drawing the rest from reference TRBV9 and TRBJ1-1, the complete variable domain is DSGVTQTPKHLITATGQRVTLRCSPRSGDLSVYWYQQSLDQGLQFLIQYYNGEERAKGNILERFSAQQFPDLHSELNLSSLELGDSALYFCASSNTDRIEAFFGQGTRLTVV.

A remark on this clone: Other nucleotide sequences from this sample produce the same CDR3. This chain links TRBV28 with TRBJ1-5, with TRBD1 as a possible D gene (6 bases). The CDR3 is made up of 14 amino acids. V lost 3 bases, J lost 2 bases, and 8 bases lay in between. Germline assignment: CDR1 MDHEN and CDR2 SYDVKM. The CDR3 DNA is TGTGCCAGCAGTTTGAGGGGGGGCAATCAGCCCCAGCATTTT. Its translation: CASSLRGGNQPQHF.

The gene calls are TRBV28 and TRBJ1-1; D might be TRBD1 (6 bases). The CDR3 has 15 amino acids. Germline CDR1 reads MDHEN; CDR2 reads SYDVKM. Trimming left V 0 bases short and J 1 base short, with 9 bases between. CDR3 region: CASSLWAGANTEAFF. In nucleotides, the CDR3 is TGTGCCAGCAGTTTATGGGCAGGGGCGAACACTGAAGCTTTCTTT.

This chain joins TRBV18 and TRBJ2-7, with D unclear. This CDR3 is 12 amino acids long. Trimming left V 2 bases short and J 5 bases short, with 7 bases between. The germline V gene has CDR1 KGHSH and CDR2 LQKENI. CDR3 in DNA: TGTGCCAGCTCACCAGCCGCCGACGAGCAGTACTTC. This sequence encodes CASSPAADEQYF.

The chain joins TRBV6-5 to TRBJ1-5; 8 bases are a match to TRBD1. V trimming: 6 bases; J trimming: 1 base; junction bases outside the gene matches: 5. The CDR3 is 15 amino acids. Germline V lookup: CDR1 MNHEY, CDR2 SVGAGI. The CDR3 DNA is TGTGCCAGCAGAAAAGACAGGGGAAGCAATCAGCCCCAGCATTTT. Translating gives CASRKDRGSNQPQHF.

V and J are TRBV27 and TRBJ1-5; the D is unclear. V lost 3 bases and J lost 11, with 14 bases in between. Germline-derived CDR1 and CDR2 are MNHEY and SMNVEV (reference sequence). The CDR3 covers 13 residues. CDR3 amino acids: CASSFNPKETQHF. DNA for the CDR3: TGTGCCAGCAGTTTTAACCCAAAGGAGACCCAGCATTTT.

V and J are TRBV7-9 and TRBJ2-5; TRBD2 matches at 10 bases. V shed 1 base, J shed 5 bases, and the junction held 13 bases outside the gene matches. This CDR3 has 18 amino acids. From germline, CDR1 is SEHNR and CDR2 FQNEAQ (reference sequence). This chain's CDR3 is CASSLVSSGSPPGETQYF. The CDR3 nucleotides are TGTGCCAGCAGCTTAGTGTCTAGCGGGAGCCCCCCCGGGGAGACCCAGTACTTC.

The chain uses TRBV11-2 and TRBJ1-2; no reliable D call. The CDR3 runs 15 residues. Trimming cost V 1 base and J 0 bases, with 9 bases left between them. CDR1 is SGHAT and CDR2 is FQNNGV in the germline V gene. The CDR3 protein is CASSLGGAANYGYTF. Here the CDR3 DNA reads TGTGCCAGCAGCTTAGGCGGCGCTGCTAACTATGGCTACACCTTC. Full variable domain (remainder filled in from reference TRBV11-2 and TRBJ1-2): EAGVAQSPRYKIIEKRQSVAFWCNPISGHATLYWYQQILGQGPKLLIQFQNNGVVDDSQLPKDRFSAERLKGVDSTLKIQPAKLEDSAVYLCASSLGGAANYGYTFGSGTRLTVV.

The chain recombines TRBV2 with TRBJ1-2; D remains ambiguous. CDR1 SNHLY and CDR2 FYNNEI come from the germline V gene. Trimming shortened V by 8 bases and J by 3 bases, and 7 bases separated the two germline ends. The CDR3 consists of 11 residues. CDR3 nucleotides: TGTGCCAGCCTCCATTACTATGGCTACACCTTC. This encodes CASLHYYGYTF.

The V gene is TRBV2, the J gene TRBJ2-5, with D maybe TRBD2 (6 bases). The germline gives CDR1 SNHLY, CDR2 FYNNEI. The ends were cut back, 0 bases at V and 2 bases at J, with 13 bases in the middle. CDR3 length equals 16 residues. The CDR3 protein is CASSEAGGAMQETQYF. In DNA form, the CDR3 reads TGTGCCAGCAGTGAAGCAGGCGGGGCCATGCAAGAGACCCAGTACTTC.

This clone was recorded once. The chain is built from TRBV21-1 and TRBJ1-3; the table assigns TRBD1, which was not confirmed against the DNA. TRBV21-1 counts as a pseudogene. The CDR3 has 16 amino acids. The CDR3 region is CASTQTPGGSGNTIYF. The DNA of the CDR3 is TGTGCCAGCACCCAAACTCCAGGGGGCTCTGGAAACACCATATATTTT.

The chain has TRBV7-6 and TRBJ2-7; TRBD2 matches 12 bases. The V gene end was trimmed by 2 bases and the J gene end by 3 bases; junction bases not matched to a gene: 5. Germline values: CDR1 SGHVS, CDR2 FNYEAQ. The CDR3 loop spans 16 amino acids. The CDR3 nucleotides read TGTGCCAGCAGCTTACTAGCGGGAGGGCAGGGCTACGAGCAGTACTTC. It codes for CASSLLAGGQGYEQYF.

The chain recombines TRBV9 with TRBJ2-1, with 8 bases that match TRBD1. CDR1 is SGDLS and CDR2 is YYNGEE in the germline V gene. The junction had 9 bases not matched to a gene; V was cut back by 0 bases and J by 7 bases. The CDR3 runs to 16 residues. CDR3 DNA: TGTGCCAGCAGCGTAGGACAGGGGAGTATAGAGAATGAGCAGTTCTTC. It specifies CASSVGQGSIENEQFF.

This chain joins TRBV25-1 and TRBJ2-3; D uncertain. The length of the CDR3 is 14 residues. CDR1 is MGHDK, CDR2 SYGVNS, per germline. The germline V and J ends were trimmed by 3 bases and 10 bases, with 17 bases remaining between them. The CDR3 DNA is TGTGCCAGCAGTGAGGGTAGGCTCAGGATTCCGCAGTATTTT. Translating gives CASSEGRLRIPQYF.

V usage is TRBV27 and J usage is TRBJ2-7, with 14 bases that match TRBD2. The CDR3 loop spans 14 amino acids. After removal of 3 bases from V and 6 bases from J, the junction contained 1 base not matched to a gene. The germline V gene encodes CDR1 MNHEY and CDR2 SMNVEV (reference sequence). The CDR3 region has the DNA TGTGCCAGCAGTTTTGGACTAGCGGGAGGCGAGCAGTACTTC. Encoded protein: CASSFGLAGGEQYF.

The rearrangement joins TRBV29-1 to TRBJ1-2; D possibly corresponds to TRBD1 (5 bases). The ends were cut back, 5 bases at V and 4 bases at J, with 14 bases in the middle. This CDR3 comprises 13 residues. Germline V gene data show CDR1 as SQVTM and CDR2 as ANQGSEA. CDR3 amino acids: CSVLASDSYGYTF. The CDR3 DNA reads as TGCAGCGTTCTAGCCTCCGACAGCTATGGCTACACCTTC. Full variable domain (missing parts from reference TRBV29-1 and TRBJ1-2): SAVISQKPSRDICQRGTSLTIQCQVDSQVTMMFWYRQQPGQSLTLIATANQGSEATYESGFVIDKFPISRPNLTFSTLTVSNMSPEDSSIYLCSVLASDSYGYTFGSGTRLTVV.

The chain has TRBV28 and TRBJ2-7; D gene ambiguous. This CDR3 has 12 amino acids. Germline V gene data show CDR1 as MDHEN and CDR2 as SYDVKM. With 5 bases removed from V and 0 bases from J, the gap between germline ends came to 5 bases. The CDR3 region is CASSPYSYEQYF. In DNA, the CDR3 is TGTGCCAGCAGTCCCTACTCCTACGAGCAGTACTTC.

The chain recombines TRBV19 with TRBJ2-7, with 8 bases identical to TRBD1. Germline V gene data show CDR1 as LNHDA and CDR2 as SQIVND (reference sequence). This CDR3 region has 16 residues. Trimming at V came to 3 bases and at J to 0 bases, leaving 7 bases not matched to a gene. CDR3 DNA sequence: TGTGCCAGTAGTATGGGAAGGACAGGGAACTCCTACGAGCAGTACTTC. Protein: CASSMGRTGNSYEQYF.

The J gene is TRBJ2-5, the V gene TRBV15; D is possibly TRBD2 (6 bases). The germline V gene encodes CDR1 LNHNV and CDR2 YYDKDF (reference sequence). The ends were cut back, 0 bases at V and 4 bases at J, with 12 bases in the middle. The CDR3 length is 15 residues. CDR3 bases: TGTGCCACCAGCAGAGATACGGGGCGGGGAGAGACCCAGTACTTC. Its protein is CATSRDTGRGETQYF.

This chain links TRBV7-9 with TRBJ2-1; 8 nucleotides match TRBD2. This CDR3 is built from 15 residues. The V gene end was trimmed by 8 bases and the J gene end by 5 bases; junction bases not matched to a gene: 11. CDR1 and CDR2 from the germline V gene are SEHNR and FQNEAQ (reference sequence). The CDR3 DNA reads TGTGCCAGCTCAACCGGGACTAGACTGAACAATGAGCAGTTCTTC. Translating gives CASSTGTRLNNEQFF.

V gene TRBV11-2 combines with J gene TRBJ2-7; TRBD2 aligns across 14 bases. V lost 0 bases to trimming and J lost 2 bases; unmatched junction nucleotides: 9. Germline-derived CDR1 and CDR2 are SGHAT and FQNNGV. The length of the CDR3 is 19 residues. The CDR3 loop is CASSLDFPGLAGAPYEQYF. The CDR3 DNA reads TGTGCCAGCAGCTTAGACTTCCCGGGACTAGCGGGAGCTCCCTACGAGCAGTACTTC. Variable domain in full (rest from reference TRBV11-2 and TRBJ2-7): EAGVAQSPRYKIIEKRQSVAFWCNPISGHATLYWYQQILGQGPKLLIQFQNNGVVDDSQLPKDRFSAERLKGVDSTLKIQPAKLEDSAVYLCASSLDFPGLAGAPYEQYFGPGTRLTVT.

This chain links TRBV21-1 with TRBJ2-5. TRBV21-1 corresponds to a pseudogene. CDR3 length equals 14 residues. CDR3 nucleotide sequence: TGTGCCAGCAGCAAAGCGAGGCAGGAAGAGACCCAGTACTTC. Amino acid sequence: CASSKARQEETQYF.

V is TRBV6-1 and J is TRBJ2-3, with 9 bases lining up with TRBD1. The trim removed 10 bases at V and 5 bases at J, leaving 13 bases unmatched. Germline V lookup: CDR1 MNHNS, CDR2 SASEGT. The CDR3 has 15 amino acids. CDR3 in DNA: TGTGCCACCAGACAGGGGGGAAGTAGGATAGATACGCAGTATTTT. Translating it yields CATRQGGSRIDTQYF.

The V gene is TRBV28, the J gene TRBJ2-3, with no clear D. The CDR3 has 17 amino acids. The V and J ends lost 5 bases and 1 base respectively, with 19 bases between them. Germline loops: CDR1 MDHEN, CDR2 SYDVKM. CDR3 sequence: CASSIRSLRLGTDTQYF. The CDR3 DNA follows: TGTGCCAGCAGTATCCGGAGTCTTCGTTTGGGCACAGATACGCAGTATTTT.

This chain connects TRBV18 to TRBJ2-7; D may be TRBD1 or TRBD2 (6 bases each). V was pared by 4 bases and J by 6 bases, with 19 bases between. The germline V gene encodes CDR1 KGHSH and CDR2 LQKENI. The CDR3 is 15 amino acids. DNA for the CDR3: TGTGCCAGCTCACGCGGGACAATCCTTGACGGCGAGCAGTACTTC. Amino acids: CASSRGTILDGEQYF.

This chain connects TRBV4-3 to TRBJ2-7; 10 positions agree with TRBD2. Germline V lookup: CDR1 LGHNA, CDR2 YSLEER. This CDR3 has 17 amino acids. Trimming took 0 bases from V and 0 from J; bases not matched to a gene: 5. The DNA of the CDR3 is TGCGCCAGCAGCCAAGAAGTTCAGCGGGAGGGCTCCTACGAGCAGTACTTC. Its translation: CASSQEVQREGSYEQYF.

The V and J genes are TRBV7-9 and TRBJ2-1; possible D gene TRBD1, 7 bases. Per germline, CDR1 SEHNR and CDR2 FQNEAQ (reference sequence). Trimming stripped 4 bases from V and 4 bases from J, with 23 bases between. The CDR3 consists of 18 residues. CDR3 sequence: CASSSRTLGPGGYNEQFF. Here the CDR3 DNA reads TGTGCCAGCAGCTCGAGGACCTTAGGGCCAGGGGGGTACAATGAGCAGTTCTTC.

The chain employs TRBV9 and TRBJ1-2; D unresolved. V lost 0 bases, J lost 4 bases, and 13 bases lay in between. The germline gives CDR1 SGDLS, CDR2 YYNGEE. The CDR3 covers 15 residues. The CDR3 loop is CASSVEPKLSYGYTF. The CDR3 coding sequence is TGTGCCAGCAGCGTAGAGCCCAAGCTGTCCTATGGCTACACCTTC.